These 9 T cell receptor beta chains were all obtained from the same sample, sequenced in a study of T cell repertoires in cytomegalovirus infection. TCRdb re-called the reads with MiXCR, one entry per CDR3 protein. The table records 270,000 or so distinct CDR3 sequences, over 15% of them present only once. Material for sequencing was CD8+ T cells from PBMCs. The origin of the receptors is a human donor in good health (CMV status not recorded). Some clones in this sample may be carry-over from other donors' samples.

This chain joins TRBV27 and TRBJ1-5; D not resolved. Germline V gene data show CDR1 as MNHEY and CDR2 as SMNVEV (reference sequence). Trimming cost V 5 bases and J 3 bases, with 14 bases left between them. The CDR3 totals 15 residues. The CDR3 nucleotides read TGTGCCAGCAGTGCTATACCGCCAAACAATCAGCCCCAGCATTTT. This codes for CASSAIPPNNQPQHF.

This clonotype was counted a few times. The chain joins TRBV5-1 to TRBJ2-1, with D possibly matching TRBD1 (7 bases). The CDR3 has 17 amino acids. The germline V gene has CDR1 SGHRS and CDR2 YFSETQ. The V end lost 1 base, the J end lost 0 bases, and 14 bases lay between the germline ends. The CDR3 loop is CASSLSGGLSSYNEQFF. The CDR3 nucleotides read TGCGCCAGCAGCTTGTCAGGGGGGCTGAGCTCCTACAATGAGCAGTTCTTC.

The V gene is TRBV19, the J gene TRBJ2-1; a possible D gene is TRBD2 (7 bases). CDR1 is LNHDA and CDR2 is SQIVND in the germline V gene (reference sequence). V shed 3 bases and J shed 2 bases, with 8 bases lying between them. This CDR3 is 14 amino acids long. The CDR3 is CASSMGGPYNEQFF. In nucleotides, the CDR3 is TGTGCCAGTAGTATGGGGGGGCCCTACAATGAGCAGTTCTTC.

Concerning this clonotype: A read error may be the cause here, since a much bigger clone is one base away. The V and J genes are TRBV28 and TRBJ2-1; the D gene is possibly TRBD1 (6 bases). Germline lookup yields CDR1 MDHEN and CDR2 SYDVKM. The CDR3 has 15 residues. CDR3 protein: CVSSEAGDTYNEQFF. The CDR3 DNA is TGTGTCAGCAGTGAAGCCGGGGACACCTACAATGAGCAGTTCTTC.

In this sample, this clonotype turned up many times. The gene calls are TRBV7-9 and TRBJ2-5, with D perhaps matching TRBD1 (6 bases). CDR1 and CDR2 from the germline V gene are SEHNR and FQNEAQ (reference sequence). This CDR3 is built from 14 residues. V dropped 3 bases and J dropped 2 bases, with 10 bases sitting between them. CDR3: CASSFWTVQETQYF. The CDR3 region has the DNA TGTGCCAGCAGCTTCTGGACAGTACAAGAGACCCAGTACTTC.

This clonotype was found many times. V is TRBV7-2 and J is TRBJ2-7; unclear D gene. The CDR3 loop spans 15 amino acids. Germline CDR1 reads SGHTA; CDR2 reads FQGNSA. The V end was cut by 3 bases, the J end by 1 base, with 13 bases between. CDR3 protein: CASSLELGNSYEQYF. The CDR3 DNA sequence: TGTGCCAGCAGCTTGGAGTTGGGGAATTCCTACGAGCAGTACTTC. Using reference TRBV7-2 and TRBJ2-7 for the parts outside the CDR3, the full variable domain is GAGVSQSPSNKVTEKGKDVELRCDPISGHTALYWYRQSLGQGLEFLIYFQGNSAPDKSGLPSDRFSAERTGGSVSTLTIQRTQQEDSAVYLCASSLELGNSYEQYFGPGTRLTVT.

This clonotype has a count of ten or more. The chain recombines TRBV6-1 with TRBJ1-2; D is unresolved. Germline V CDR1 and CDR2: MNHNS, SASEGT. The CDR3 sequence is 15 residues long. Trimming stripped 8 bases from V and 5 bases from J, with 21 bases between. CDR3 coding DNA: TGTGCCAGCGCGGCGGAGGTCGACGGACCTTATGGCTACACCTTC. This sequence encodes CASAAEVDGPYGYTF.

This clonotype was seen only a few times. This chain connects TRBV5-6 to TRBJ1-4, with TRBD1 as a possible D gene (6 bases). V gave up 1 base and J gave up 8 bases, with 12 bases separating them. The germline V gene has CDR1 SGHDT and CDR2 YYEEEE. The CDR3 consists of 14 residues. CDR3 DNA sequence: TGTGCCAGCAGCTTGTGGGACATCGGGGAAAAACTGTTTTTT. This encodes CASSLWDIGEKLFF. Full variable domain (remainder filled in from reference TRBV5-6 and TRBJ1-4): DAGVTQSPTHLIKTRGQQVTLRCSPKSGHDTVSWYQQALGQGPQFIFQYYEEEERQRGNFPDRFSGHQFPNYSSELNVNALLLGDSALYLCASSLWDIGEKLFFGSGTQLSVL.

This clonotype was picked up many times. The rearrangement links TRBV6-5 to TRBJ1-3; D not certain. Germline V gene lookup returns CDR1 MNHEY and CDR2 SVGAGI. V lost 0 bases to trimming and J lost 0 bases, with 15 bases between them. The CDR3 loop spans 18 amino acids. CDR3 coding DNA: TGTGCCAGCAGTTACTCGAGGACCGACGGTCACTCTGGAAACACCATATATTTT. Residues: CASSYSRTDGHSGNTIYF.